The T cell receptor beta chain under discussion was sequenced for a study of Ad26.COV2.S vaccination and SARS-CoV-2 variants. Stated treatment: around 19 received Ad26.COV2.S at low or high dose, single or two shots; 5 received placebo; per-sample allocation not given. The investigators took samples on day 63 after the first vaccine or placebo injection. TCRdb keeps only in-frame clones here, not all; method: immunoSEQ multiplex PCR. The sample lists about 350,000 clones; 80% to 90% were seen once. This TCR was recovered from a person between 18 and 59 years old who received the Ad26.COV2.S COVID-19 vaccine or a placebo. The material sequenced was peripheral blood, taken in a trial of Ad26.COV2.S vaccine versus placebo.

The CDR3 DNA sequence: TGTGCCAGCAGTTCCGGGACGGTAAACTATGGCTACACCTTC. Translating gives CASSSGTVNYGYTF. The chain carries TRBV28 and TRBJ1-2; D is perhaps TRBD1 (5 bases). V was clipped by 4 bases and J by 2 bases, with 11 bases between them. Germline values: CDR1 MDHEN, CDR2 SYDVKM. CDR3 length: 14 amino acids.